Presented here are 16 T cell receptor beta chains from one specimen sequenced in a study of cytomegalovirus exposure and HLA in healthy donors. Primers for the PCR totalled 60 Vbeta and 13 Jbeta. The protocol was immunoSEQ multiplex PCR, while the TCRdb copy is restricted to in-frame clones and leaves out a portion. In the table there are about 210,000 clones, roughly 80% of which are singletons. The sequenced material came from PBMCs. The source of these receptors is a man under 40 in good health and CMV-seronegative.

The chain is built from TRBV11-2 and TRBJ2-7; D may be TRBD1 (7 bases). Germline lookup yields CDR1 SGHAT and CDR2 FQNNGV. CDR3 size: 16 residues. Trimming took 0 bases from V and 3 from J, leaving 15 bases between them. Here the CDR3 reads CASSLDRQGGYYEQYF. The CDR3 DNA is TGTGCCAGCAGCTTAGATCGGCAGGGGGGTTACTACGAGCAGTACTTC.

The genes are TRBV6-1 and TRBJ2-7, with a tentative D call TRBD1 (7 bases). V was cut by 4 bases and J by 4 bases, with 26 bases left in between. Per germline, CDR1 MNHNS and CDR2 SASEGT. The CDR3 runs 18 residues. CDR3 loop: CASSGEGTETPGEYEQYF. The CDR3 bases are TGTGCCAGCAGTGGGGAAGGGACAGAGACACCGGGGGAATACGAGCAGTACTTC.

The rearrangement uses TRBV5-1 and TRBJ2-7; 8 nucleotides match TRBD2. V dropped 5 bases and J dropped 2; count of bases not matched to a gene: 3. CDR3 length equals 13 residues. The germline gives CDR1 SGHRS, CDR2 YFSETQ. The CDR3 loop reads CASRLAATYEQYF. The CDR3 DNA is TGCGCCAGCAGACTAGCGGCGACCTACGAGCAGTACTTC.

The gene calls are TRBV7-9 and TRBJ2-1; D call uncertain. V gave up 1 base and J gave up 10 bases, with 5 bases separating them. Germline-derived CDR1 and CDR2 are SEHNR and FQNEAQ (reference sequence). CDR3 length: 11 amino acids. The CDR3 loop reads CASSLDWEQFF. Written as DNA, the CDR3 is TGTGCCAGCAGCTTAGACTGGGAGCAGTTCTTC.

The chain couples TRBV28 to TRBJ1-5; D is perhaps TRBD1 (6 bases). Trimming shortened V by 3 bases and J by 6 bases, and 12 bases separated the two germline ends. Per germline, CDR1 MDHEN and CDR2 SYDVKM. The CDR3 is made up of 14 amino acids. CDR3 in DNA: TGTGCCAGCAGTTTCTGGGGGCTTGGTCAGCCCCAGCATTTT. This sequence encodes CASSFWGLGQPQHF.

The chain employs TRBV9 and TRBJ2-1; D call uncertain. Trimming took 0 bases from V and 7 from J, leaving 14 bases between them. This CDR3 comprises 15 residues. Germline V gene sequence: CDR1 SGDLS, CDR2 YYNGEE. DNA of the CDR3: TGTGCCAGCAGCGTAGAGGTCTACCCCGGGAATGAGCAGTTCTTC. It codes for CASSVEVYPGNEQFF.

V and J are TRBV25-1 and TRBJ2-1; possible D gene TRBD2, 6 bases. With 5 bases removed from V and 3 bases from J, the gap between germline ends came to 11 bases. CDR1 MGHDK and CDR2 SYGVNS come from the germline V gene. The CDR3 is made up of 14 amino acids. The CDR3 DNA is TGTGCCAGCAGTAGTGATAGCGGCTACAATGAGCAGTTCTTC. It codes for CASSSDSGYNEQFF.

This clone has a handful of counts. J is TRBJ2-2 and V is TRBV6-1; TRBD2 matches 12 bases. The CDR3 length is 15 residues. Germline V gene sequence: CDR1 MNHNS, CDR2 SASEGT. V shed 9 bases, J shed 8 bases, and the junction held 10 bases outside the gene matches. In nucleotides, the CDR3 is TGTGCCAGGACTAGCGGGGGCTCAAGGTTGGGGGAGCTGTTTTTT. Translation: CARTSGGSRLGELFF.

The chain joins TRBV29-1 to TRBJ1-1; a possible D gene is TRBD1 (6 bases). There are 10 residues in the CDR3. The germline V gene encodes CDR1 SQVTM and CDR2 ANQGSEA. V gave up 6 bases and J gave up 8 bases, with 10 bases separating them. The CDR3 sequence: CSVTGTEAFF. The DNA for the CDR3 is TGCAGCGTGACCGGGACAGAAGCTTTCTTT.

This chain connects TRBV7-3 to TRBJ2-1; D is possibly TRBD2 (5 bases). CDR1 SGHTA and CDR2 FQGTGA come from the germline V gene. Trimming took 3 bases from V and 12 from J, leaving 12 bases between them. The CDR3 length is 12 residues. The CDR3 nucleotides read TGTGCCAGCAGCTTTGGGTCCGGGGTGCAGTTCTTC. Its protein is CASSFGSGVQFF.

This chain connects TRBV5-1 to TRBJ2-5; TRBD2 matches at 8 bases. Germline V CDR1 and CDR2: SGHRS, YFSETQ. V lost 2 bases, J lost 5 bases, and 11 bases stayed unmatched. This CDR3 is built from 16 residues. In nucleotides, the CDR3 is TGCGCCAGCAGCTTAATCGGGGGGGGTATTCGGGAGACCCAGTACTTC. Its protein product is CASSLIGGGIRETQYF.

This clone appeared a few times. The chain combines TRBV7-3 with TRBJ2-1, with a possible D match to TRBD2 (6 bases). The V end was cut by 6 bases, the J end by 8 bases, with 20 bases between. The CDR3 has 15 residues. Per germline, CDR1 SGHTA and CDR2 FQGTGA. The CDR3 nucleotides are TGTGCCAGCAGTCCCGGTGGCCTCTCGGGGGATGAGCAGTTCTTC. It encodes CASSPGGLSGDEQFF.

This sequence joins TRBV6-5 and TRBJ2-7; 10 nucleotides line up with TRBD1. Germline V CDR1 and CDR2: MNHEY, SVGAGI. With V trimmed by 2 bases and J by 5 bases, 9 bases remained unmatched. The CDR3 covers 16 residues. The CDR3 region is CASSYRAGQGVHEQYF. The CDR3 coding sequence is TGTGCCAGCAGTTACAGGGCCGGACAGGGGGTCCACGAGCAGTACTTC.

This clone was seen a handful of times. The gene calls are TRBV15 and TRBJ2-2; tentative D call: TRBD1 (6 bases). V lost 0 bases to trimming and J lost 4 bases, with 9 bases between them. Germline CDR1 is LNHNV and CDR2 is YYDKDF (reference sequence). This CDR3 is built from 15 residues. This chain's CDR3 is CATSRDRGATGELFF. The CDR3 DNA follows: TGTGCCACCAGCAGAGACAGGGGTGCCACCGGGGAGCTGTTTTTT.

The sample holds one count of this clone. The chain recombines TRBV9 with TRBJ2-3; 9 nucleotides agree with TRBD2. CDR1 is SGDLS, CDR2 YYNGEE, per germline. With V trimmed by 0 bases and J by 7 bases, 9 bases remained unmatched. CDR3 length: 16 residues. CDR3 DNA: TGTGCCAGCAGCGTAGAGATGACTAGCGGCCTGAATACGCAGTATTTT. As protein: CASSVEMTSGLNTQYF.

The chain uses TRBV7-2 and TRBJ1-3; D uncertain. The CDR3 runs 14 residues. The V and J ends lost 6 bases and 4 bases respectively, with 13 bases between them. Germline V gene lookup returns CDR1 SGHTA and CDR2 FQGNSA. This CDR3 is CASSRDNTGNTIYF. The DNA for the CDR3 is TGTGCCAGCAGTCGTGACAACACCGGAAACACCATATATTTT. Using reference TRBV7-2 and TRBJ1-3 for the parts outside the CDR3, the full variable domain is GAGVSQSPSNKVTEKGKDVELRCDPISGHTALYWYRQSLGQGLEFLIYFQGNSAPDKSGLPSDRFSAERTGGSVSTLTIQRTQQEDSAVYLCASSRDNTGNTIYFGEGSWLTVV.